The clone carrying this T cell receptor beta chain has just a few counts. Its antigen is currently unknown. These data originate in a study of blood T cells in healthy people across ages. Study conclusions and caveats: Diversity estimates from one million T cells were considered underestimates.

The authors ran a second PCR of about 7 to 11 cycles using a sample-barcoded 5' primer and a J-beta primer mix. TCRdb recomputed calls from the 5' RACE reads with MiXCR, one row per CDR3 protein. The sample includes over 700,000 distinct CDR3 sequences, around 25% seen only once; the top ten take under 10%. CDR1 MDHEN and CDR2 SYDVKM come from the germline V gene. The CDR3 consists of 14 residues. V lost 6 bases to trimming and J lost 3 bases, with 11 bases between them. The people who gave samples were healthy Caucasians from Russia, aged roughly 6 to 90. Another study also made use of these data, one on T cells of mothers and their children.

This TCR derives from a boy younger than 18 in good health. The chain carries TRBV28 and TRBJ2-2; D is possibly TRBD1 or TRBD2 (5 bases each). Sequenced sample: blood. The CDR3 DNA reads as TGTGCCAGCAGACCGGGACCCTACACCGGGGAGCTGTTTTTT. This encodes CASRPGPYTGELFF.